A selection of T cell receptor beta chains follows, all from one sample in a study of cytomegalovirus exposure and HLA in healthy donors. Measured with immunoSEQ multiplex PCR; TCRdb has only the in-frame clones, and not every one. The sample carries hundreds of thousands of clones, less than 85% recorded once. The sequencing sample was made of PBMCs. These receptors came from a young man in good health and CMV-seronegative. The CDR3 runs from the conserved cysteine through the conserved F or W. Fields, in order: clone size, D gene, J gene, V gene, CDR3 length, CDR3 protein, CDR3 DNA. A D gene is named only where the DNA matches it firmly. Clone size is given for some rows only: seen once, a few or many times, or a class if the clone is expanded.

few . TRBJ2-5 TRBV29-1 14 CSVSPATQQETQYF TGCAGCGTCTCCCCCGCAACTCAACAAGAGACCCAGTACTTC
few TRBD2 TRBJ2-7 TRBV7-9 15 CSSSSGLAGAHEQYF TGTTCCAGCAGCTCTGGACTAGCGGGAGCCCACGAGCAGTACTTC
few TRBD2 TRBJ2-6 TRBV30 19 CAWDDPGLAGALGANVLTF TGTGCCTGGGACGACCCGGGACTAGCGGGAGCGTTGGGGGCCAACGTCCTGACTTTC
. TRBD2 TRBJ2-1 TRBV9 19 CASSALGTSGRWAGNEQFF TGTGCCAGCAGCGCCCTCGGGACTAGCGGACGCTGGGCCGGCAATGAGCAGTTCTTC
once TRBD1 TRBJ2-7 TRBV7-9 15 CASSWITGATYEQYF TGTGCCAGCAGCTGGATTACAGGGGCCACCTACGAGCAGTACTTC
. TRBD2 TRBJ2-2 TRBV6-1 14 CASTILAGTGELFF TGTGCCAGCACTATTCTAGCGGGCACCGGGGAGCTGTTTTTT
. . TRBJ1-5 TRBV19 17 CASCTLYQGRHNQPQHF TGTGCCAGTTGTACTCTTTATCAGGGGCGACACAATCAGCCCCAGCATTTT
once . TRBJ1-2 TRBV5-4 14 CASSLSGLNYGYTF TGTGCCAGCAGCTTGTCTGGGCTTAACTATGGCTACACCTTC
. . TRBJ1-1 TRBV18 16 CASSPRDMVVDTEAFF TGTGCCAGCTCACCTAGAGATATGGTAGTCGACACTGAAGCTTTCTTT
. . TRBJ2-1 TRBV6-5 15 CASSYMSSPGNEQFF TGTGCCAGCAGTTACATGTCTAGTCCGGGCAATGAGCAGTTCTTC
. TRBD2 TRBJ2-7 TRBV4-1 16 CASSRDRTSGTYEQYF TGCGCCAGCAGCCGGGACAGGACTAGCGGAACCTACGAGCAGTACTTC
. . TRBJ1-6 TRBV27 14 CASSFGGLRSPLHF TGTGCCAGCAGTTTTGGGGGACTGAGGTCACCCCTCCACTTT
. TRBD2 TRBJ2-1 TRBV12-5 14 CASGLETSFGEQFF TGTGCTAGTGGTTTGGAGACTAGCTTCGGTGAGCAGTTCTTC
once . TRBJ2-3 TRBV2 17 CASSEPGDPVSTDTQYF TGTGCCAGCAGTGAGCCCGGGGATCCTGTAAGCACAGATACGCAGTATTTT
. TRBD2 TRBJ2-7 TRBV6-4 15 CASSRTSGSFDEQYF TGTGCCAGCAGCCGGACTAGCGGGAGTTTCGACGAGCAGTACTTC
few TRBD1 TRBJ2-7 TRBV30 12 CACGQGAYEQYF TGTGCCTGCGGACAGGGGGCTTACGAGCAGTACTTC
. . TRBJ2-7 TRBV19 13 CASSIQASYEQYF TGTGCCAGTAGTATACAGGCCTCCTACGAGCAGTACTTC
. TRBD1 TRBJ2-1 TRBV7-9 15 CASSGGQGWVNEQFF TGTGCCAGCAGCGGCGGACAGGGATGGGTCAATGAGCAGTTCTTC
. TRBD1 TRBJ1-1 TRBV2 14 CASSGGDRVTEAFF TGTGCCAGCAGTGGTGGGGACAGGGTGACTGAAGCTTTCTTT
. TRBD1 TRBJ2-2 TRBV27 13 CASTQGATGELFF TGTGCCAGCACCCAGGGGGCCACCGGGGAGCTGTTTTTT
. TRBD2 TRBJ2-3 TRBV30 13 CAWSPGLTDTQYF TGTGCCTGGAGCCCGGGACTAACAGATACGCAGTATTTT
. TRBD1 TRBJ1-5 TRBV19 21 CASSYSSTGTGHRYSNQPQHF TGTGCCAGTAGTTACTCCTCCACCGGGACAGGGCACAGATATAGCAATCAGCCCCAGCATTTT
. . TRBJ1-1 TRBV19 14 CASSPLTDFEEAFF TGTGCCAGTAGTCCGCTGACAGATTTCGAGGAAGCTTTCTTT
. . TRBJ1-1 TRBV7-9 13 CASRGLSNTEAFF TGTGCCAGCCGAGGACTGTCGAACACTGAAGCTTTCTTT
. TRBD1 TRBJ2-7 TRBV28 14 CASSFRDRGREQYF TGTGCCAGCAGTTTCCGGGACAGGGGTCGCGAGCAGTACTTC
. TRBD1 TRBJ1-2 TRBV7-9 16 CASSLGQGAVDYGYTF TGTGCCAGCAGCTTGGGACAGGGGGCGGTGGACTATGGCTACACCTTC
. TRBD1 TRBJ2-7 TRBV5-4 14 CASSLNYRGREQYF TGTGCCAGCAGCCTCAATTACAGGGGGAGAGAGCAGTACTTC
. . TRBJ2-2 TRBV30 14 CAWSVQGNTGELFF TGTGCCTGGAGTGTACAGGGGAACACCGGGGAGCTGTTTTTT
. . TRBJ1-6 TRBV6-1 15 CASSEVFGEASPLHF TGTGCCAGCAGTGAAGTGTTCGGGGAGGCGTCACCCCTCCACTTT
. . TRBJ1-4 TRBV30 18 CAWSVHRGGLATNEKLFF TGTGCCTGGAGTGTACATCGGGGAGGGTTAGCAACTAATGAAAAACTGTTTTTT
. TRBD2 TRBJ2-7 TRBV10-1 16 CASSDPLSGGSYEQYF TGCGCCAGCAGTGACCCTCTAAGCGGGGGGTCCTACGAGCAGTACTTC
. TRBD1 TRBJ2-7 TRBV7-6 16 CASSLATGDLTYEQYF TGTGCCAGCAGCCTCGCCACAGGGGACCTGACCTACGAGCAGTACTTC
. . TRBJ1-5 TRBV19 17 CASSIDGAGFTNQPQHF TGTGCCAGTAGTATAGATGGGGCCGGGTTTACCAATCAGCCCCAGCATTTT
few TRBD1 TRBJ1-1 TRBV7-8 17 CASSLDRGKGRDTEAFF TGTGCCAGCAGCTTGGACAGGGGGAAGGGCCGCGACACTGAAGCTTTCTTT
. . TRBJ2-2 TRBV18 15 CASSPTSLNTGELFF TGTGCCAGCTCACCAACTAGCCTAAACACCGGGGAGCTGTTTTTT
few . TRBJ2-1 TRBV18 16 CASSPSIPGSYNEQFF TGTGCCAGCTCACCTTCCATCCCAGGCTCCTACAATGAGCAGTTCTTC
few . TRBJ1-1 TRBV6-1 11 CASSTRTEAFF TGTGCCAGCAGTACTCGTACTGAAGCTTTCTTT
few . TRBJ2-1 TRBV20-1 11 CSARGSREQFF TGCAGTGCTAGAGGGTCCCGGGAGCAGTTCTTC
. TRBD2 TRBJ2-2 TRBV10-3 20 CAISEGRGLAGFANTGELFF TGTGCCATCAGTGAGGGACGGGGACTAGCGGGATTCGCGAACACCGGGGAGCTGTTTTTT
once . TRBJ1-2 TRBV11-2 13 CASSPSGVYGYTF TGTGCCAGCAGCCCCTCAGGGGTCTATGGCTACACCTTC
. . TRBJ2-1 TRBV7-3 14 CASSLLGNYNEQFF TGTGCCAGCAGCTTATTGGGCAACTACAATGAGCAGTTCTTC
. . TRBJ2-5 TRBV7-3 13 CASSSGQRETQYF TGTGCCAGCAGCTCCGGACAGCGGGAGACCCAGTACTTC
. . TRBJ1-2 TRBV7-9 12 CASSQGQNGYTF TGTGCCAGCAGCCAAGGACAGAATGGCTACACCTTC